One sample yielded the 32 T cell receptor beta chains listed below, sequenced in a study of OX40 agonist ivuxolimab in advanced cancers. Profiled with immunoSEQ multiplex PCR; TCRdb holds only in-frame clones, not every one. The table shows roughly 62,000 clones, with more than 85% occurring only once. Source: CD4+ or CD8+ T cells sorted from blood, taken in a trial of the OX40 agonist ivuxolimab. These receptors all come from an adult with an advanced solid tumor such as melanoma, head and neck, liver or kidney cancer.

The V gene is TRBV5-5, the J gene TRBJ2-1, with TRBD2 matching over 8 bases. CDR3 size: 15 residues. Per germline, CDR1 SGHKS and CDR2 YYEKEE (reference sequence). Germline trimming cut 7 bases from V and 2 bases from J; bases unmatched to any gene: 8. In DNA form, the CDR3 reads TGTGCCAGCGCCGGACTAGCCGTAACCTACAATGAGCAGTTCTTC. Its protein is CASAGLAVTYNEQFF.

This rearrangement joins TRBV7-3 to TRBJ2-1; 8 bases align to TRBD2. In germline, CDR1 is SGHTA, CDR2 FQGTGA. Losses at the gene ends were 2 bases for V and 2 bases for J; bases not matched to a gene: 5. There are 16 residues in the CDR3. CDR3 residues: CASSLAGGRTYNEQFF. The CDR3 DNA is TGTGCCAGCAGCTTAGCGGGAGGACGAACCTACAATGAGCAGTTCTTC.

V usage is TRBV27 and J usage is TRBJ2-5, with TRBD2 matching 10 bases. CDR3 size: 13 residues. The germline CDR1 and CDR2 sequences are MNHEY and SMNVEV (reference sequence). In nucleotides, the CDR3 is TGTGCAGCCTCAACTAGCGGGATCGGAGAGCAGTACTTC. Its protein product is CAASTSGIGEQYF.

V usage is TRBV5-6 and J usage is TRBJ1-2; 7 positions match TRBD1. With 3 bases clipped from V and 6 bases from J, the junction kept 2 bases outside the gene matches. Germline V gives CDR1 SGHDT, CDR2 YYEEEE. The CDR3 is 12 residues long. The CDR3 region is CASSSDRNGYTF. The CDR3 region has the DNA TGTGCCAGCAGCTCGGACAGGAATGGCTACACCTTC.

V gene TRBV7-3 combines with J gene TRBJ2-1; no clear D gene. This CDR3 has 13 residues. V gave up 6 bases and J gave up 0 bases, with 6 bases separating them. Germline V gene sequence: CDR1 SGHTA, CDR2 FQGTGA. In DNA, the CDR3 is TGTGCCAGCAGTCAGAGCTCCTACAATGAGCAGTTCTTC. It codes for CASSQSSYNEQFF.

The J gene is TRBJ2-7, the V gene TRBV11-3, with D possibly being TRBD1 or TRBD2 (5 bases each). Germline values: CDR1 SGHNT, CDR2 YENEEA. The CDR3 consists of 13 residues. Trimming stripped 5 bases from V and 6 bases from J, with 14 bases between. The CDR3 reads CASSIGLGTEQYF. In DNA, the CDR3 is TGTGCCAGCAGCATCGGGCTTGGGACCGAGCAGTACTTC.

V gene TRBV6-5 combines with J gene TRBJ1-1; tentative D call: TRBD1 (5 bases). The germline V gene has CDR1 MNHEY and CDR2 SVGAGI. V was trimmed by 4 bases and J by 7 bases, leaving 19 bases between them. The CDR3 is made up of 15 amino acids. The DNA for the CDR3 is TGTGCCAGCAGTTCACCGGGGACTAGGGTTGGTGAAGCTTTCTTT. Its translation: CASSSPGTRVGEAFF.

The chain joins TRBV25-1 to TRBJ1-2; the D gene is possibly TRBD1 (5 bases). The germline V gene encodes CDR1 MGHDK and CDR2 SYGVNS. This CDR3 has 16 residues. Trimming removed 3 bases at V and 5 bases at J, with 19 bases between. CDR3 sequence (DNA): TGTGCCAGCAGTGATACCTCCCAGGGAACCTTTTATGGCTACACCTTC. Translating gives CASSDTSQGTFYGYTF.

This chain connects TRBV6-5 to TRBJ1-5; 8 bases match TRBD1. In germline, CDR1 is MNHEY, CDR2 SVGAGI. The junction had 2 bases not matched to a gene; V was cut back by 6 bases and J by 1 base. The CDR3 contains 14 residues. The CDR3 DNA sequence: TGTGCCAGCAGACGACAGGGGAGCAATCAGCCCCAGCATTTT. Translated: CASRRQGSNQPQHF.

The CDR3 bases are TGTGCCAGTAGGGGACTAGCGGGAGCCTACGAGCAGTACTTC. Residues: CASRGLAGAYEQYF. V and J are TRBV19 and TRBJ2-7, with TRBD2 identical over 14 bases. The germline gives CDR1 LNHDA, CDR2 SQIVND (reference sequence). This CDR3 is built from 14 residues. V was clipped by 6 bases and J by 2 bases; unmatched bases: 0.

The chain recombines TRBV7-6 with TRBJ1-1; possible D gene TRBD1, 6 bases. The CDR3 sequence is 15 residues long. The V gene lost 4 bases and the J gene lost 3 bases, with 15 bases spanning the gap. CDR1 and CDR2 from the germline V gene are SGHVS and FNYEAQ. CDR3 sequence reads: CASSSSTGSYTEAFF. Written as DNA, the CDR3 is TGTGCCAGCAGCTCGTCAACAGGGTCGTACACTGAAGCTTTCTTT.

V and J are TRBV29-1 and TRBJ1-1; possibly TRBD1 for D (5 bases). Germline assignment: CDR1 SQVTM and CDR2 ANQGSEA. With 3 bases removed from V and 2 bases from J, the gap between germline ends came to 16 bases. The CDR3 covers 15 residues. The CDR3 reads CSVDGEDNRNTEAFF. The CDR3 DNA reads TGCAGCGTTGATGGGGAGGACAATCGCAACACTGAAGCTTTCTTT.

The rearrangement uses TRBV4-2 and TRBJ2-2, with 13 bases lining up with TRBD2. CDR1 is LGHNA and CDR2 is YNFKEQ in the germline V gene. The V and J ends lost 4 bases and 11 bases, in that order; junction bases with no gene match: 7. CDR3 length: 15 amino acids. The CDR3 is CASSPRLAGGLELFF. DNA of the CDR3: TGTGCCAGCAGCCCTCGACTAGCGGGGGGTTTAGAGCTGTTTTTT.

This clone turned up a few times. The chain has TRBV7-9 and TRBJ1-1; 10 positions agree with TRBD1. V shed 5 bases and J 4 bases; nucleotides not matched to a gene: 10. The germline V gene has CDR1 SEHNR and CDR2 FQNEAQ (reference sequence). CDR3 length: 16 amino acids. The DNA of the CDR3 is TGTGCCAGCAGCCTCGTCCCGACAGGGGGCTTCACTGAAGCTTTCTTT. Amino acids: CASSLVPTGGFTEAFF.

V usage is TRBV15 and J usage is TRBJ2-1; D gene uncertain. The V and J ends lost 4 bases and 7 bases respectively, with 11 bases between them. Looked up from germline, CDR1 is LNHNV and CDR2 is YYDKDF (reference sequence). The CDR3 totals 13 residues. CDR3 DNA: TGTGCCACCAGCACGGAATCTAGAAATGAGCAGTTCTTC. Protein: CATSTESRNEQFF.

The CDR3 reads CASSLTIQETQYF. The CDR3 bases are TGTGCCAGCAGCTTGACCATCCAAGAGACCCAGTACTTC. The chain links TRBV7-9 to TRBJ2-5; D gene unclear. Germline V CDR1 and CDR2: SEHNR, FQNEAQ (reference sequence). The CDR3 is 13 amino acids. V dropped 3 bases and J dropped 1 base, with 6 bases sitting between them.

The chain has TRBV6-1 and TRBJ1-1; D is possibly TRBD1 (6 bases). Trimming removed 3 bases at V and 5 bases at J, with 16 bases between. CDR3 length equals 15 residues. CDR1 is MNHNS and CDR2 is SASEGT in the germline V gene. The CDR3 region has the DNA TGTGCCAGCAGTGACTTCAGGGGTTCGGGAACTGAAGCTTTCTTT. It yields the protein CASSDFRGSGTEAFF.

The V call is TRBV14, the J call TRBJ2-2, with 9 bases aligning to TRBD2. The germline V gene encodes CDR1 SGHDN and CDR2 FVKESK. This CDR3 is built from 18 residues. Trimming removed 1 base from V and 6 bases from J; junction bases left unmatched: 12. The CDR3 region has the DNA TGTGCCAGCAGCCAAGTTAGACGGACTAGCGACTGGGCCGGGGAGCTGTTTTTT. Protein: CASSQVRRTSDWAGELFF. The full variable domain, its missing parts supplied by reference TRBV14 and TRBJ2-2, is EAGVTQFPSHSVIEKGQTVTLRCDPISGHDNLYWYRRVMGKEIKFLLHFVKESKQDESGMPNNRFLAERTGGTYSTLKVQPAELEDSGVYFCASSQVRRTSDWAGELFFGEGSRLTVL.

The V and J genes are TRBV30 and TRBJ1-4; 7 bases agree with TRBD1. The CDR3 has 13 amino acids. Germline CDR1 reads GTSNPN; CDR2 reads SVGIG (reference sequence). With V trimmed by 3 bases and J by 7 bases, 5 bases remained unmatched. Here the CDR3 DNA reads TGTGCCTGGAGGCAGGGGGGGGGTGAAAAACTGTTTTTT. Translated, it gives CAWRQGGGEKLFF.

There are a few counts of this clone. The J gene is TRBJ2-3, the V gene TRBV21-1; TRBD1, the table's D call, was not compared with the DNA. TRBV21-1 is a documented pseudogene. There are 16 residues in the CDR3. CDR3 bases: TGTGCCAGCAGCAAAGTTGACAGGGTGACCACAGATACGCAGTATTTT. It yields the protein CASSKVDRVTTDTQYF.

V and J are TRBV6-5 and TRBJ1-1, with D uncertain. The CDR3 extends over 15 amino acids. V was clipped by 4 bases and J by 0 bases, with 12 bases between them. CDR1 is MNHEY, CDR2 SVGAGI, per germline. CDR3 bases: TGTGCCAGCAGTTCCCCAACAGCCTTGAACACTGAAGCTTTCTTT. Amino acid sequence: CASSSPTALNTEAFF.

The V and J genes are TRBV30 and TRBJ1-1; possible D gene TRBD1, 6 bases. The CDR3 totals 16 residues. The V end was cut by 2 bases, the J end by 0 bases, with 16 bases between. CDR1 is GTSNPN, CDR2 SVGIG, per germline (reference sequence). CDR3: CAWSPGLWTVNTEAFF. The CDR3 bases are TGTGCCTGGAGTCCCGGACTATGGACAGTGAACACTGAAGCTTTCTTT.

The chain recombines TRBV5-1 with TRBJ2-3; 9 nucleotides agree with TRBD2. The CDR3 covers 16 residues. Germline CDR1 and CDR2: SGHRS and YFSETQ. The J segment lost 2 bases and the V segment lost 4 bases, leaving 8 bases of the junction unmatched. This CDR3 reads CASSPFSGSNTDTQYF. The CDR3 nucleotides read TGCGCCAGCAGCCCATTTAGCGGGAGCAACACAGATACGCAGTATTTT.

V and J are TRBV29-1 and TRBJ1-4; TRBD1 matches 8 bases. Trimming cost V 5 bases and J 7 bases; bases outside gene matches: 6. This CDR3 is built from 13 residues. The germline V gene has CDR1 SQVTM and CDR2 ANQGSEA. The CDR3 DNA is TGCAGCGTTCGACAGGGGTTGGGTGAAAAACTGTTTTTT. Residues: CSVRQGLGEKLFF. Supplemented by reference TRBV29-1 and TRBJ1-4, the full variable domain reads SAVISQKPSRDICQRGTSLTIQCQVDSQVTMMFWYRQQPGQSLTLIATANQGSEATYESGFVIDKFPISRPNLTFSTLTVSNMSPEDSSIYLCSVRQGLGEKLFFGSGTQLSVL.

This chain joins TRBV7-3 and TRBJ1-3; weak D call: TRBD1 (5 bases). The V gene's germline CDR1 is SGHTA and CDR2 FQGTGA. Between the trimmed V and J ends, which lost 2 bases and 2 bases, there was a span of 7 bases. This CDR3 spans 14 amino acids. CDR3 in DNA: TGTGCCAGCAGCTTATCAGGGACTGGAAACACCATATATTTT. Translated: CASSLSGTGNTIYF. The variable domain in full, with the rest retrieved from reference TRBV7-3 and TRBJ1-3, is GAGVSQTPSNKVTEKGKYVELRCDPISGHTALYWYRQSLGQGPEFLIYFQGTGAADDSGLPNDRFFAVRPEGSVSTLKIQRTERGDSAVYLCASSLSGTGNTIYFGEGSWLTVV.

This chain joins TRBV5-4 and TRBJ2-1, with D possibly being TRBD1 or TRBD2 (6 bases each). Germline-derived CDR1 and CDR2 are SGHNT and YYREEE (reference sequence). V lost 5 bases to trimming and J lost 2 bases, with 17 bases between them. The CDR3 has 16 amino acids. CDR3 sequence: CASRPYRGPTYNEQFF. DNA for the CDR3: TGTGCCAGCAGACCGTACCGGGGGCCCACCTACAATGAGCAGTTCTTC.

This clone was recorded only once. V and J are TRBV14 and TRBJ1-2, with a weak D call TRBD1 (5 bases). CDR1 SGHDN and CDR2 FVKESK come from the germline V gene. The ends were cut back, 0 bases at V and 7 bases at J, with 15 bases in the middle. The CDR3 contains 15 residues. This CDR3 is CASSQDFRGYSGYTF. The CDR3 DNA sequence: TGTGCCAGCAGCCAAGATTTTCGGGGGTATTCTGGCTACACCTTC.

In this sample, this clone turned up once. The chain uses TRBV7-2 and TRBJ2-3, with D maybe TRBD1 (5 bases). Germline-derived CDR1 and CDR2 are SGHTA and FQGNSA. V was shortened by 6 bases and J by 2 bases, with 12 bases between the two germline ends. The CDR3 consists of 14 residues. Here the CDR3 DNA reads TGTGCCAGCAGTACCCTTGGGGCCACAGATACGCAGTATTTT. Amino acid sequence: CASSTLGATDTQYF.

The chain employs TRBV9 and TRBJ1-1; no reliable D call. V was trimmed by 6 bases and J by 0 bases, leaving 12 bases between them. Germline V CDR1 and CDR2: SGDLS, YYNGEE. The length of the CDR3 is 14 residues. For the CDR3, the DNA is TGTGCCAGCAACGGAGGGATTTTGAACACTGAAGCTTTCTTT. Its protein product is CASNGGILNTEAFF.

The chain combines TRBV11-3 with TRBJ2-1, with TRBD2 matching 11 bases. Losses at the gene ends were 4 bases for V and 9 bases for J; bases not matched to a gene: 17. Germline values: CDR1 SGHNT, CDR2 YENEEA. The CDR3 covers 18 residues. The CDR3 loop is CASSSRTTSGSLYSEQFF. The CDR3 bases are TGTGCCAGCAGCTCACGGACAACTAGCGGGAGCTTGTATAGTGAGCAGTTCTTC. The whole variable domain, filled in from reference TRBV11-3 and TRBJ2-1, reads EAGVVQSPRYKIIEKKQPVAFWCNPISGHNTLYWYLQNLGQGPELLIRYENEEAVDDSQLPKDRFSAERLKGVDSTLKIQPAELGDSAVYLCASSSRTTSGSLYSEQFFGPGTRLTVL.

The rearrangement joins TRBV6-1 to TRBJ2-7, with a tentative D call TRBD1 (5 bases). The germline CDR1 and CDR2 sequences are MNHNS and SASEGT. This CDR3 is built from 14 residues. Trimming removed 0 bases from V and 0 bases from J, with 6 bases in between. The DNA for the CDR3 is TGTGCCAGCAGTGAAGCCGGACACTCCTACGAGCAGTACTTC. Amino acid sequence: CASSEAGHSYEQYF.

This clone was observed a single time. The V call is TRBV18, the J call TRBJ2-1, with D perhaps matching TRBD2 (6 bases). The V and J ends lost 3 bases and 4 bases respectively, with 16 bases between them. CDR3 size: 16 residues. Germline V lookup: CDR1 KGHSH, CDR2 LQKENI. CDR3 sequence: CASSPSRDSGYNEQFF. The CDR3 DNA reads TGTGCCAGCTCACCTTCTAGGGATAGCGGATACAATGAGCAGTTCTTC.